The next 5 T cell receptor beta chains were all read from a single sample in a study of blood T cell repertoires in COVID-19. Sequencing used immunoSEQ multiplex PCR; TCRdb keeps in-frame clones, though not all of them. The sample records about 20,000 clones, 91% being singletons. The sample comprised peripheral blood. The receptors derive from a man between 65 and 80 years old with active COVID-19.

CDR3 sequence (DNA): TGTGCCAGCAGTGAAGAGCTACTAGGCTGGGGACTAACATCATCTAATGAGCAGTTCTTC. Its protein is CASSEELLGWGLTSSNEQFF. The chain joins TRBV6-1 to TRBJ2-1; the match to TRBD2 covers 7 bases. Per the germline V gene, CDR1 is MNHNS and CDR2 is SASEGT. With V trimmed by 1 base and J by 7 bases, 22 bases remained unmatched. This CDR3 has 20 residues.

CDR3 DNA sequence: TGTGCCAGCAGTGAATCTCTTAGAGAGCAGTACTTC. Protein sequence: CASSESLREQYF. The chain joins TRBV6-1 to TRBJ2-7; no definite D call. Germline CDR1 and CDR2: MNHNS and SASEGT. V lost 2 bases to trimming and J lost 7 bases, with 9 bases between them. The CDR3 covers 12 residues.

The chain carries TRBV12-5 and TRBJ2-5; 9 nucleotides align to TRBD2. The V gene end was trimmed by 2 bases and the J gene end by 1 base; junction bases not matched to a gene: 5. The CDR3 extends over 16 amino acids. Germline V gene data show CDR1 as LGHNT and CDR2 as FRNRAP. CDR3 sequence: CASGLWPSGAQETQYF. CDR3 DNA: TGTGCTAGTGGTTTGTGGCCTAGCGGGGCCCAAGAGACCCAGTACTTC.

This clone was counted between two and nine times. The chain recombines TRBV30 with TRBJ2-7, with a tentative D call TRBD1 (6 bases). The V and J ends lost 3 bases and 1 base respectively, with 10 bases between them. Per germline, CDR1 GTSNPN and CDR2 SVGIG (reference sequence). The CDR3 has 13 residues. CDR3 region: CAWRPTGSYEQYF. The CDR3, as DNA: TGTGCCTGGAGACCGACAGGTTCCTACGAGCAGTACTTC.

The chain recombines TRBV5-6 with TRBJ1-5; the match to TRBD1 covers 7 bases. Germline V CDR1 and CDR2: SGHDT, YYEEEE. Germline trimming cut 2 bases from V and 6 bases from J; bases unmatched to any gene: 5. The CDR3 has 14 amino acids. The CDR3 is CASSLGGGAQPQHF. CDR3 DNA sequence: TGTGCCAGCAGCTTAGGAGGGGGCGCTCAGCCCCAGCATTTT.